The following is a T cell receptor (beta chain) sequence with its context. Its cognate antigen has yet to be identified. No per-base quality is available; no much larger clone lies one base away. At the junction V is shortened by 5 bases and J by 10 bases, with 12 bases in between. The CDR3 runs 11 amino acids, cysteine and phenylalanine included. Only the CDR3 part of the read is kept: 33 bases, read in frame from the first base. The CDR1 and CDR2 encoded by the germline V gene (reference sequence) are DFQATT and SNEGSKA. This sample is part of a study of T cell responses to AZD1222 COVID-19 vaccine (dated by TCRdb to the early 2020s). Looking at the study overall: TCR sequencing was performed for roughly 250 trial participants, of whom some 200 were given two doses of AZD1222 and around 26 were given two doses of MenACWY control vaccine. Trial participants were enrolled by age into 18-55, 56-69 and 70-plus year subgroups, with around 150, 28 and 57 TCR-sequenced participants respectively.

In the paper's terms, the time point label means: baseline before first vaccination. This specimen's treatment or condition label, interpreted: meningococcal conjugate vaccine given as trial control. Vaccinee samples came from UK trials COV001 and COV002, including a single-blind randomized controlled phase 2/3 trial of AZD1222 (ChAdOx1 nCoV-19) in healthy adults. For TCRbeta chain sequencing, PBMC samples were collected from trial participants at day 0 and at day 28 after the second dose. Results the study describes overall, beyond this receptor: CD4 TCRs associated with the vaccine covered the entire spike protein, and the dominant responses were in regions 160-218 and 743-854. Spike-specific TCR breadth and depth rose significantly after two AZD1222 doses compared with day 0 and with MenACWY recipients. The 56-69-year group was small, and its depth increase did not reach significance, likely because of low power. Only five or six AZD1222 recipients were SARS-CoV-2 seropositive at baseline, limiting conclusions about previously exposed vaccinees. Because no day 14 peak-response samples were available, the repertoires could be characterized only after the peak T cell response. Most participants were white British and females outnumbered males, and the authors suggested that clonal diversity may have been underestimated. Reportedly, close to half of the unique spike-specific TCRs recognized epitopes lying outside the regions that are mutated in the B.1.351 and B.1.1.7 variants.

The CDR3 regions of human TCRbeta chains were analyzed by immunosequencing. As for how the authors treated the data: Repertoire TCRs were checked for matches against a reference library of SARS-CoV-2-specific TCRs that had been generated using the MIRA antigen-specificity platform. Breadth was defined as the fraction of unique TCRs that were SARS-CoV-2-associated, and depth was defined as the fraction of total T cells that were SARS-CoV-2-associated. Using the MIRA data, each spike-specific TCR was assigned both to the spike region to which the TCR was reactive and to a CD4 or CD8 class. Log10-transformed breadth and depth values were compared by one-way ANOVA with Sidak's multiple comparisons tests. The source is immuneACCESS, and TCRdb retained only in-frame sequences with V and J called. Part of the clones is not carried over; for the studies checked, unresolved V genes explain less than half of this, and the remainder is unexplained. From that table come the V and J calls and clone size; the DNA was used to work out D and trimming. The sample table lists around 140,000 clones, more than 85% of them with a count of one. The ten largest make up over 0.9% of the sample.

The clonotype was recovered from an adult in good health. The V and J genes are TRBV20-1 and TRBJ2-4, with TRBD1 as a weak D call on 6 bases. The sample was peripheral blood, taken on day 0 of MenACWY control vaccination. The CDR3 sequence is CSAAGESIQYF. The DNA sequence follows: TGCAGTGCTGCAGGGGAGTCGATTCAGTACTTC.